This T cell receptor beta chain was sequenced for a study of T cells after yellow fever vaccination. Study details: Researchers used SMART-Seq v4 Ultra Low Input to prepare fractions that had low cell numbers. Regarding the study as a whole: By day 5 rather than day 15, the secondary response had peaked, though it was weaker.

This clonotype was recorded a few times. Its matching antigen is unknown. Researchers made TCR cDNA using 5'RACE template switching, and this step added a universal primer site and UMIs. TCRdb redid the calling of the 5' RACE reads with MiXCR, one entry per CDR3 protein. The sample holds under 400,000 distinct CDR3 sequences, about an eighth seen once. Trimming shortened V by 0 bases and J by 3 bases, and 12 bases separated the two germline ends. Germline V gene sequence: CDR1 SGDLS, CDR2 YYNGEE. The CDR3 covers 15 residues. This rearrangement joins TRBV9 to TRBJ1-1, with D possibly matching TRBD1 (5 bases). The starting material was CD4+ T cells sorted from PBMCs, obtained 15 days after the yellow fever booster vaccination. This TCR derives from a man in his late teens or twenties who received the YFV17D yellow fever vaccine. The CDR3 spells CASSVVDSGDTEAFF. The DNA for the CDR3 is TGTGCCAGCAGCGTAGTTGACAGCGGTGACACTGAAGCTTTCTTT. Full variable domain (rest looked up from reference TRBV9 and TRBJ1-1): DSGVTQTPKHLITATGQRVTLRCSPRSGDLSVYWYQQSLDQGLQFLIQYYNGEERAKGNILERFSAQQFPDLHSELNLSSLELGDSALYFCASSVVDSGDTEAFFGQGTRLTVV.